A single sample gave rise to the 14 T cell receptor beta chains below, sequenced in a study of CD8+CD57+ T cells in acquired aplastic anemia. For sequencing, patients were chosen who had shown expansion of CD8+CD57+ cells by flow cytometry. CDR3 and TCR beta VDJ profiling relied on genomic DNA as the template. TCRdb reprocessed the reads with MiXCR, giving one entry per CDR3 protein. This sample has about 160,000 distinct CDR3 sequences, with around 48% found just once. Sequencing was carried out using sorted CD4+, CD8+, or CD8+CD57+ T cells (not recorded which) from PBMCs. The origin of the receptors is a human donor with aplastic anemia.

This clonotype was counted at least ten times. V gene TRBV3-1 combines with J gene TRBJ2-7; D might be TRBD1 (5 bases). Trimming left V 6 bases short and J 5 bases short, with 11 bases between. The CDR3 runs 12 residues. CDR1 LGHDT and CDR2 YNNKEL come from the germline V gene (reference sequence). The CDR3 here is CASSPTEDEQYF. In nucleotides, the CDR3 is TGTGCCAGCAGTCCGACAGAAGACGAGCAGTACTTC.

Note on this clonotype: One end of the junction fails to match germline, which may point to a read error. The chain recombines TRBV15 with TRBJ2-7, with D unclear. The CDR3 spans 16 residues. Germline CDR1 and CDR2: LNHNV and YYDKDF (reference sequence). The CDR3 spells CATSRDAMLVSNEQYF. CDR3 coding DNA: TGTGCCACCAGCAGAGATGCCATGTTGGTCTCCAACGAGCAGTACTTC.

CDR3 nucleotides: TGCAGTGGAGCGCCCCAACTCACAGATACGCAGTATTTT. Protein: CSGAPQLTDTQYF. The chain combines TRBV20-1 with TRBJ2-3, with unresolved D. CDR1 is DFQATT, CDR2 SNEGSKA, per germline (reference sequence). The ends were cut back, 7 bases at V and 2 bases at J, with 13 bases in the middle. The CDR3 runs to 13 residues.

This clonotype was seen repeatedly, ten times or more. The chain employs TRBV10-3 and TRBJ2-7; 11 bases match TRBD2. The CDR3 totals 16 residues. J gave up 4 bases and V 0 bases, and 5 bases lay outside the gene matches. Germline CDR1 reads ENHRY; CDR2 reads SYGVKD. The CDR3 sequence is CAISESLAGGRYEQYF. The CDR3 nucleotides read TGTGCCATCAGTGAGTCCCTAGCGGGAGGAAGGTACGAGCAGTACTTC.

This clonotype was recorded at least ten times. The chain's CDR3 is CASSRIGGSTDTQYF. The CDR3 DNA follows: TGTGCCAGCAGCCGGATTGGCGGGAGCACAGATACGCAGTATTTT. The chain carries TRBV7-9 and TRBJ2-3; D is perhaps TRBD2 (5 bases). The CDR3 has 15 amino acids. V gave up 5 bases and J gave up 0 bases, with 12 bases separating them. Looked up from germline, CDR1 is SEHNR and CDR2 is FQNEAQ (reference sequence). Variable domain in full (rest from reference TRBV7-9 and TRBJ2-3): DTGVSQNPRHKITKRGQNVTFRCDPISEHNRLYWYRQTLGQGPEFLTYFQNEAQLEKSRLLSDRFSAERPKGSFSTLEIQRTEQGDSAMYLCASSRIGGSTDTQYFGPGTRLTVL.

The gene calls are TRBV24-1 and TRBJ2-3, with D perhaps matching TRBD1 (5 bases). The germline gives CDR1 KGHDR, CDR2 SFDVKD. The CDR3 is 16 amino acids. Trimming removed 2 bases at V and 2 bases at J, with 13 bases between. CDR3 in amino acids: CATSDSTAPTTDTQYF. The CDR3 region has the DNA TGTGCCACCAGTGATTCGACAGCCCCTACCACAGATACGCAGTATTTT.

The gene calls are TRBV3-1 and TRBJ1-3; D may be TRBD1 (6 bases). There are 16 residues in the CDR3. The V gene's germline CDR1 is LGHDT and CDR2 YNNKEL (reference sequence). Trimming removed 0 bases at V and 7 bases at J, with 16 bases between. CDR3 bases: TGTGCCAGCAGCCAAGATAGCGCAGGGGAAAGGAACACCATATATTTT. Amino acids: CASSQDSAGERNTIYF.

The chain is built from TRBV12-3 or TRBV12-4 and TRBJ1-2, with TRBD1 as a possible D gene (5 bases). The CDR3 extends over 14 amino acids. V was shortened by 6 bases and J by 5 bases, with 16 bases between the two germline ends. The CDR3 DNA is TGTGCCAGCAGCTTCGGGACCATTAGGTATGGCTACACCTTC. Amino acid sequence: CASSFGTIRYGYTF.

This clonotype was counted at least ten times. This chain uses TRBV7-2 with TRBJ2-3, with 7 bases that match TRBD1. The CDR3 totals 13 residues. J was trimmed by 3 bases and V by 10 bases; bases with no gene match: 7. Germline CDR1 is SGHTA and CDR2 is FQGNSA. The CDR3 sequence: CAIAKGATDTQYF. In nucleotides, the CDR3 is TGTGCCATAGCGAAGGGGGCAACAGATACGCAGTATTTT.

This chain uses TRBV2 with TRBJ2-1; 9 bases align to TRBD1. The germline V gene encodes CDR1 SNHLY and CDR2 FYNNEI. J lost 8 bases, V lost 4 bases, and 3 bases had no gene match. This CDR3 contains 13 residues. The CDR3 DNA is TGTGCCAGCAGTGGAACAGGGGGCGATGAGCAGTTCTTC. Its translation is CASSGTGGDEQFF.

This chain uses TRBV30 with TRBJ1-1, with 12 bases lining up with TRBD1. Germline values: CDR1 GTSNPN, CDR2 SVGIG (reference sequence). J gave up 5 bases and V 7 bases, and 8 bases lay outside the gene matches. The CDR3 has 14 residues. The chain's CDR3 is CAFRDRGLETEAFF. The CDR3 bases are TGTGCCTTCCGGGACAGGGGGCTGGAAACTGAAGCTTTCTTT.

This clonotype was recorded many times. The V call is TRBV15, the J call TRBJ1-1; possible D gene TRBD1, 6 bases. V dropped 1 base and J dropped 9 bases, with 9 bases sitting between them. The germline V gene encodes CDR1 LNHNV and CDR2 YYDKDF (reference sequence). The CDR3 length is 12 residues. Here the CDR3 reads CATSRVDSQAFF. In DNA form, the CDR3 reads TGTGCCACCAGCAGAGTGGACAGCCAAGCTTTCTTT.

The chain combines TRBV20-1 with TRBJ2-7; 7 nucleotides agree with TRBD1. V shed 6 bases, J shed 2 bases, and the junction held 10 bases outside the gene matches. The CDR3 is 14 amino acids. Germline loops: CDR1 DFQATT, CDR2 SNEGSKA (reference sequence). The CDR3 DNA is TGCAGTGCCACTCTAGGGGGCTCCCCCTACGAGCAGTACTTC. Its translation: CSATLGGSPYEQYF.

Turning to this clonotype: An end of the junction differs from the germline gene, which may be a read error. The rearrangement joins TRBV20-1 to TRBJ2-1, with TRBD1 matching over 8 bases. CDR3 size: 17 residues. Germline V lookup: CDR1 DFQATT, CDR2 SNEGSKA (reference sequence). As DNA, the CDR3 is TGCAGTGCTGGAGAGGGCAGGGGGCCCGGGTCGTACAATGAGCAGTTCTTC. It codes for CSAGEGRGPGSYNEQFF.